The rows below give T cell receptor beta chains drawn from one sample of a study of PD-1 blockade in classical Hodgkin lymphoma. Measured with immunoSEQ multiplex PCR; TCRdb has only the in-frame clones, and not every one. Of 90,000 to 100,000 clones listed, around 90% are singletons. The material was peripheral blood mononuclear cells (PBMCs), obtained at baseline. The receptors here all came from a human donor with classical Hodgkin lymphoma. CDR3s include the opening cysteine and the closing phenylalanine or tryptophan. The D gene is left open where the match is weak. Where a row states a size, it is once, few, many or the class of an expanded clone; other rows omit it.

v_call,clone_size,j_call,d_call,cdr3_aa,cdr3_nt
TRBV6-1,-,TRBJ2-1,TRBD2,CASHESGRLDREQFF,TGTGCCAGCCATGAAAGCGGGAGGCTCGATCGGGAGCAGTTCTTC
TRBV5-1,-,TRBJ2-7,-,CASSFRGRIYEQYF,TGCGCCAGCAGCTTTAGAGGGAGAATCTACGAGCAGTACTTC
TRBV30,-,TRBJ1-1,-,CAWNDGAGAEAFF,TGTGCCTGGAACGACGGGGCAGGGGCTGAAGCTTTCTTT
TRBV6-5,-,TRBJ2-3,-,CASSYSLTINTQYF,TGTGCCAGCAGTTACTCGTTGACTATAAATACGCAGTATTTT
TRBV13,-,TRBJ2-1,-,CASSLGRDLSEQFF,TGTGCCAGCAGCTTAGGGCGGGATTTGAGTGAGCAGTTCTTC
TRBV4-1,few,TRBJ1-5,-,CASSQAREPQHF,TGCGCCAGCAGCCAAGCGAGAGAACCCCAGCATTTT
TRBV2,-,TRBJ1-5,TRBD1,CASTGGGNQPQHF,TGTGCCAGCACAGGGGGGGGCAATCAGCCCCAGCATTTT
TRBV12-5,-,TRBJ1-5,-,CASGPAGTQPQHF,TGTGCTAGTGGTCCCGCCGGGACGCAGCCCCAGCATTTT
TRBV7-9,-,TRBJ2-5,TRBD2,CASSPLAGVGAGETQYF,TGTGCCAGCAGCCCGCTAGCGGGAGTCGGGGCGGGGGAGACCCAGTACTTC
TRBV7-9,-,TRBJ2-2,TRBD1,CASSLGQTIRELFF,TGTGCCAGCAGCTTGGGACAGACAATTCGGGAGCTGTTTTTT
TRBV29-1,-,TRBJ1-3,-,CSVVWSGPGNTIYF,TGCAGCGTAGTGTGGTCCGGTCCTGGAAACACCATATATTTT
TRBV5-6,-,TRBJ2-7,TRBD1,CASSYPGQHYEQYF,TGTGCCAGCAGCTACCCGGGACAGCACTACGAGCAGTACTTC
TRBV28,-,TRBJ2-5,-,CASSFGPRETQYF,TGTGCCAGCAGTTTTGGGCCAAGAGAGACCCAGTACTTC
TRBV11-2,-,TRBJ1-1,-,CASSLAGSAEAFF,TGTGCCAGCAGCTTAGCAGGGTCGGCAGAAGCTTTCTTT
TRBV7-2,-,TRBJ1-1,-,CASSRPKNRVNTEAFF,TGTGCCAGCAGCCGACCCAAGAACCGAGTGAACACTGAAGCTTTCTTT
TRBV9,-,TRBJ2-3,-,CASSDRTVSDTQYF,TGTGCCAGCAGCGATCGGACAGTCTCAGATACGCAGTATTTT
TRBV5-1,-,TRBJ1-2,-,CASRPTGNYGYTF,TGCGCCAGCAGACCGACAGGAAACTATGGCTACACCTTC
TRBV19,-,TRBJ1-3,-,CASSKPGAGNTIYF,TGTGCCAGTAGTAAGCCAGGGGCTGGAAACACCATATATTTT
TRBV28,-,TRBJ2-7,TRBD2,CASSPNGEGLAYEQYF,TGTGCCAGCAGCCCAAACGGGGAGGGCCTTGCCTACGAGCAGTACTTC
TRBV5-1,-,TRBJ1-4,-,CASSRTVVGGEKLFF,TGCGCCAGCAGTCGTACAGTGGTGGGGGGTGAAAAACTGTTTTTT
TRBV2,once,TRBJ1-5,-,CASNGTCNQPQHF,TGTGCCAGCAACGGGACGTGCAATCAGCCCCAGCATTTT
TRBV7-8,-,TRBJ2-1,-,CASSQGGQGGSYNEQFF,TGTGCCAGCAGCCAAGGGGGGCAGGGTGGCTCCTACAATGAGCAGTTCTTC
TRBV5-4,-,TRBJ2-5,TRBD2,CASSLLASGSAETQYF,TGTGCCAGCAGCTTGTTAGCTAGCGGGAGCGCAGAGACCCAGTACTTC
TRBV9,-,TRBJ2-1,-,CASSVGWDTNYNEQFF,TGTGCCAGCAGCGTAGGTTGGGACACAAACTACAATGAGCAGTTCTTC